Sequencing of this TCR beta chain was carried out in a study of blood T cell repertoires in COVID-19. Study summary: Samples of COVID-19 (acute and convalescent) were obtained from the United States, Italy and Spain. The cDNA or gDNA used as material had been derived from T cells, B-cell-depleted T cells, or PBMCs.

Participants were aged about 18 to 95 years, lived in 25 or so US areas, and enrolled virtually. This clone has only one observation. Mismatch with germline at one junction end may stem from a read error. The CDR3 totals 14 residues. CDR1 is SSHAT and CDR2 is FNYEAQ in the germline V gene (reference sequence). Source study methods: Reference gene primer amplification yielded estimated nucleated cell counts. Clones were sequenced by immunoSEQ multiplex PCR, and TCRdb holds only the in-frame ones, with some missing. For V, J and clone size, that table is used; D and trimming come from the DNA. The sample contains some 300,000 clones, over 75% of which appear only once.

The sequence was collected from a middle-aged woman who had recovered from COVID-19. The chain links TRBV7-7 to TRBJ2-6, with unresolved D. Input material: PBMCs or T cells enriched from blood (not recorded which). CDR3 sequence reads: CASSPSPGANVLTF. CDR3 sequence (DNA): TGTGCTAGCAGCCCGTCCCCTGGGGCCAACGTCCTGACTTTC.